This TCR beta chain was recovered during a study of PD-1 blockade in classical Hodgkin lymphoma. General study points: Similar baseline diversity was found in complete responders and newly diagnosed patients.

As regards this clone: Its target is unknown.

All patients experienced relapse after autologous stem cell transplantation, and brentuximab vedotin exposure was variable. Germline lookup yields CDR1 SNHLY and CDR2 FYNNEI. CDR3 length: 13 amino acids. V lost 8 bases and J lost 1, with 11 bases in between. TCRdb keeps only in-frame clones here, not all; method: immunoSEQ multiplex PCR. The data contain around 26,000 clones, 60% to 80% of them singletons. The sample was peripheral blood mononuclear cells (PBMCs), taken at baseline. The chain has TRBV2 and TRBJ1-1; no firm D call. The sequence came from a human donor with classical Hodgkin lymphoma. Here the CDR3 reads CASGLAWNTEAFF. The CDR3 coding sequence is TGTGCCAGCGGATTAGCCTGGAACACTGAAGCTTTCTTT.